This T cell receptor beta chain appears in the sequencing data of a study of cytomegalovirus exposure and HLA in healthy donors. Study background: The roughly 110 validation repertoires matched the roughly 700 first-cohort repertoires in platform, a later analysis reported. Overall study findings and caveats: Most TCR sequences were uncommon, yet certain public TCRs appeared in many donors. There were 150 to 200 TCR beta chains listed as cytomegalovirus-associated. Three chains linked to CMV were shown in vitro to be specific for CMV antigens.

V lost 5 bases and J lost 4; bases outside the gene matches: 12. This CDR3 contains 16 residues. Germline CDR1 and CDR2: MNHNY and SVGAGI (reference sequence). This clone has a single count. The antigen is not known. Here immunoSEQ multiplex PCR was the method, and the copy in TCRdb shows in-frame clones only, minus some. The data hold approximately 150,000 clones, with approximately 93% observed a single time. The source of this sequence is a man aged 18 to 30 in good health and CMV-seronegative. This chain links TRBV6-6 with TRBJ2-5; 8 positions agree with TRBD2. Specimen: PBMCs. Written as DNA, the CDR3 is TGTGCCAGCAGTACCACCGGAGGCCGGGGGGGAGAGACCCAGTACTTC. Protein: CASSTTGGRGGETQYF.